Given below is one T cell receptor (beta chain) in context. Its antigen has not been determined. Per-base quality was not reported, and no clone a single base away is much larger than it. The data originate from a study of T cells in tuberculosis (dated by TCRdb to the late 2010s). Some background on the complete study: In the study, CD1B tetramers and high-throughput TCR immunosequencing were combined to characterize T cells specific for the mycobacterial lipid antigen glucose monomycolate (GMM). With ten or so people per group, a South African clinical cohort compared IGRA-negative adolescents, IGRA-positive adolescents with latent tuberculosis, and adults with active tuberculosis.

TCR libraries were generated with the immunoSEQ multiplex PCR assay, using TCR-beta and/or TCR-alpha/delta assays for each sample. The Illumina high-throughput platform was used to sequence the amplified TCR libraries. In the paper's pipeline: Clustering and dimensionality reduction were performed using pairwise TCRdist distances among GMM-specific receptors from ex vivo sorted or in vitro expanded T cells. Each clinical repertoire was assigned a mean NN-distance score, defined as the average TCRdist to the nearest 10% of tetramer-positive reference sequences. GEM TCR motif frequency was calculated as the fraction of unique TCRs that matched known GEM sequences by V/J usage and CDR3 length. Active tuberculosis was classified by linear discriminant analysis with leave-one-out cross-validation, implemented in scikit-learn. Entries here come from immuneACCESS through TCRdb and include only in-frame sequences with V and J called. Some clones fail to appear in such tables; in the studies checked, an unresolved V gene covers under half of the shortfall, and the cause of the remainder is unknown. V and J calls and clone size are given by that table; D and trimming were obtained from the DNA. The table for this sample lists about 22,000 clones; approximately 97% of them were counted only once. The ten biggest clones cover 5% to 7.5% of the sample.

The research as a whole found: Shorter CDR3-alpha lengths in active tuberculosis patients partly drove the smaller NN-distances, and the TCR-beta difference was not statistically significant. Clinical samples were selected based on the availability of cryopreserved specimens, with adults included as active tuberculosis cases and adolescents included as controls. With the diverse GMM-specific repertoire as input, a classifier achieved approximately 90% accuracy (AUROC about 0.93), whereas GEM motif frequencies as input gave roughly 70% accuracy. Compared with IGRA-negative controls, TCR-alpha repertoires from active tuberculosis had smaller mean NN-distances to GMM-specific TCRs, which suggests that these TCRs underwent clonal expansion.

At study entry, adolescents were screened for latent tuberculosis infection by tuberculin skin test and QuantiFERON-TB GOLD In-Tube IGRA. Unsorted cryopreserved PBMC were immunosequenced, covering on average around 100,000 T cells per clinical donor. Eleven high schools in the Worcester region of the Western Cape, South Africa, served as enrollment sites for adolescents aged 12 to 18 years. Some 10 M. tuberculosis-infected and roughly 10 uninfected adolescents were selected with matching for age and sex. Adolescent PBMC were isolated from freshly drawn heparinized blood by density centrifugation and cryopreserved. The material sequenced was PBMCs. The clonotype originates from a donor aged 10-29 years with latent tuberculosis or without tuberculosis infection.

The CDR3 sequence is CASSLEFGGGPYEQYF. The DNA sequence is as follows: TGCGCCAGCAGCTTGGAGTTTGGAGGAGGACCCTACGAGCAGTACTTC. In this chain, TRBV5-1 is recombined with TRBJ2-7; matching of 5 bases hints at TRBD2 as the D gene. CDR1 and CDR2, looked up from the germline V gene, are SGHRS and YFSETQ. The CDR3 runs 16 residues from the cysteine to the phenylalanine. Here the CDR3 DNA is all that survives: 48 bases in frame from base 1. V and J lose 0 bases and 2 bases, and a span of 15 bases separates them.